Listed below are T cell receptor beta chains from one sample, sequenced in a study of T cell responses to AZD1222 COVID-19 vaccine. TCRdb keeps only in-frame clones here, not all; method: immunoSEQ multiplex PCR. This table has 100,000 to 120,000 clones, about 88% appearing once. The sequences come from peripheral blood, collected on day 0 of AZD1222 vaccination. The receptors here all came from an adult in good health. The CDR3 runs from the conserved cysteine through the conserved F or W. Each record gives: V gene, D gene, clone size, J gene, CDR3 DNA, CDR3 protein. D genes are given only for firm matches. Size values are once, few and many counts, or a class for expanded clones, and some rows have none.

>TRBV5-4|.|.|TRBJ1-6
TGTGCCAGCAGCTCACCAGGGCATAATTCACCCCTCCACTTT
CASSSPGHNSPLHF
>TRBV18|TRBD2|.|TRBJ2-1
TGTGCCAGCTCACCTTCTAGCGGGGGGGCGTACAATGAGCAGTTCTTC
CASSPSSGGAYNEQFF
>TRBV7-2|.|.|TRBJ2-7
TGTGCCAGCAGCACCCAGACAGGTTACTACGAGCAGTACTTC
CASSTQTGYYEQYF
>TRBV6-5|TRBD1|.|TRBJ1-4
TGTGCCAGCAGTCGGGACAGCCTTAATGAAAAACTGTTTTTT
CASSRDSLNEKLFF
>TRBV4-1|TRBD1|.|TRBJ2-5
TGCGCCAGCAGCGAGGACAGGGGACCCCAAGAGACCCAGTACTTC
CASSEDRGPQETQYF
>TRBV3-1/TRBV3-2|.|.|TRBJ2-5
TGTGCCAGCAGCCAGCCCGGAGTGTACCAAGAGACCCAGTACTTC
CASSQPGVYQETQYF
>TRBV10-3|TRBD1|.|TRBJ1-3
TGTGCCATCAGTAGACAGGGGGCGCAGGGTGGAAACACCATATATTTT
CAISRQGAQGGNTIYF
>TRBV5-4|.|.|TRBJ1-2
TGTGCCAGCAGCCGGGGAGGAACTAACTATGGCTACACCTTC
CASSRGGTNYGYTF
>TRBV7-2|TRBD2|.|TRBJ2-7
TGTGCCAGCAGCTTAGCGGGGGGGTACGAGCAGTACTTC
CASSLAGGYEQYF
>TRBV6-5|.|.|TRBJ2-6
TGTGCCAGCAGCCGCTTTCTGGGGGCCAACGTCCTGACTTTC
CASSRFLGANVLTF
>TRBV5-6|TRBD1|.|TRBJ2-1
TGTGCCAGCAGCTTGGAGACGGGGACAGGGTTCGATGAGCAGTTCTTC
CASSLETGTGFDEQFF
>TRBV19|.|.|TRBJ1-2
TGTGCCAGTAGTGCAGACAGAGAAGATGGCTACACCTTC
CASSADREDGYTF
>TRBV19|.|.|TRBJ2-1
TGTGCCAGTAGTTCCGATCGGGTTTACAATGAGCAGTTCTTC
CASSSDRVYNEQFF
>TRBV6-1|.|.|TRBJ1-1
TGTGCCAGCAGTGATCAAGTGTCAACCCCGAACACTGAAGCTTTCTTT
CASSDQVSTPNTEAFF
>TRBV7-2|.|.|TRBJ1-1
TGTGCCAGCAGCTTTTCCGGGGGCAATACTGAAGCTTTCTTT
CASSFSGGNTEAFF
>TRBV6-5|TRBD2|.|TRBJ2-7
TGTGCCAGCAGGGCTAGCGGGCCGCGCCACGAGCAGTACTTC
CASRASGPRHEQYF
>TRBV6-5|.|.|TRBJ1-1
TGTGCCAGCAGTACAGACTTGAACACTGAAGCTTTCTTT
CASSTDLNTEAFF
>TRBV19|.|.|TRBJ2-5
TGTGCCAGTAGTATAGGTCGGGGGCAAGAGACCCAGTACTTC
CASSIGRGQETQYF
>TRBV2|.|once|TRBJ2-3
TGTGCCAGCAGTGAAGCAGTCAGAGATACGCAGTATTTT
CASSEAVRDTQYF
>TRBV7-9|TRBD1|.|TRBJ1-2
TGTGCCAGCAGCTTGTCCCGGGACAGGAGGAATGGCTACACCTTC
CASSLSRDRRNGYTF
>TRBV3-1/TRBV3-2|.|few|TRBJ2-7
TGTGCCAGCAGCCAAGATGGCCCTCGGTACTTC
CASSQDGPRYF
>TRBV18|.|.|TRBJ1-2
TGTGCCAGCTCACCACCCGTCCGGGAAAGCTACACCTTC
CASSPPVRESYTF
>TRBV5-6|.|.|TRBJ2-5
TGTGCCAGCAGCTTGGAGGTCGACACGACGGAGACCCAGTACTTC
CASSLEVDTTETQYF
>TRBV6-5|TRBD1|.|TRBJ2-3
TGTGCCAGCAGCTTGGACAGGGCATTCAATCAGCCCCAGTATTTT
CASSLDRAFNQPQYF
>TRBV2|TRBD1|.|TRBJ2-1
TGTGCCAGCAGGGAGGACAGGGGCTCCTACAATGAGCAGTTCTTC
CASREDRGSYNEQFF
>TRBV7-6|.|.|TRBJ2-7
TGTGCCAGCAGCTTAGTTGGTGGGGACCGAGTACGAGAGCAGTACTTC
CASSLVGGDRVREQYF
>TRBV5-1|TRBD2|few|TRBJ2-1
TGCGCCAGCCGGACTAGCGGGGGCCACTACAATGAGCAGTTCTTC
CASRTSGGHYNEQFF
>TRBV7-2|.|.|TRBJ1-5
TGTGCCAGCAGCTTTGGGCCCAATCAGCCCCAGCATTTT
CASSFGPNQPQHF
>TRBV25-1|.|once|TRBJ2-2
TGTGCCAGCAGTGATTCGCGGAGGCCCACCGGGGAGCTGTTTTTT
CASSDSRRPTGELFF
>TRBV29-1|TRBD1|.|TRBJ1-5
TGCAGCGTCCGTGGACAGGGAGTGGGGTATAGCAATCAGCCCCAGCATTTT
CSVRGQGVGYSNQPQHF
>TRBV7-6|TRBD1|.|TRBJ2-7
TGTGCCAGCAGCACAGGGACAGGGTACGAGCAGTACTTC
CASSTGTGYEQYF
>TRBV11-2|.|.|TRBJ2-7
TGTGCCAGCAGCTTAGCGGGGGCGGCGACTAGCCCTCTCTACGAGCAGTACTTC
CASSLAGAATSPLYEQYF